Described below is a single T cell receptor beta chain sequence and its context. Its antigen remains unknown. Via CD45RO/CCR7/CD25/CD127/CD95/CD27, cells of the CD4+ naive, central memory, regulatory and stem cell-like memory subsets were sorted. This CDR3 has 15 amino acids. Losses at the gene ends were 4 bases for V and 5 bases for J; bases not matched to a gene: 6. Germline V gene sequence: CDR1 SGHRS, CDR2 YFSETQ. The data belong to a study of beta chain features in type 1 diabetes. For the study at large: Patients shared similar age, gender and cell yields with healthy donors.

The authors reverse transcribed all of the isolated RNA, so sequencing captured expressed TCRB transcripts. The protocol was immunoSEQ multiplex PCR, while the TCRdb copy is restricted to in-frame clones and leaves out a portion. The data contain 450,000 to 550,000 clones, about 29% of them singletons. Overall study results and limits: TCRB CDR3s from Type 1 diabetes patients were moderately but significantly shorter in all four CD4+ subsets.

This TCR was recovered from a man younger than 35 in good health. The gene calls are TRBV5-1 and TRBJ2-5; 12 nucleotides agree with TRBD1. The source material was naive CD4+ T cells from blood. CDR3 bases: TGCGCCAGCAGCGGAGGGACAGGGGGCGAGGAGACCCAGTACTTC. Translated, it gives CASSGGTGGEETQYF.